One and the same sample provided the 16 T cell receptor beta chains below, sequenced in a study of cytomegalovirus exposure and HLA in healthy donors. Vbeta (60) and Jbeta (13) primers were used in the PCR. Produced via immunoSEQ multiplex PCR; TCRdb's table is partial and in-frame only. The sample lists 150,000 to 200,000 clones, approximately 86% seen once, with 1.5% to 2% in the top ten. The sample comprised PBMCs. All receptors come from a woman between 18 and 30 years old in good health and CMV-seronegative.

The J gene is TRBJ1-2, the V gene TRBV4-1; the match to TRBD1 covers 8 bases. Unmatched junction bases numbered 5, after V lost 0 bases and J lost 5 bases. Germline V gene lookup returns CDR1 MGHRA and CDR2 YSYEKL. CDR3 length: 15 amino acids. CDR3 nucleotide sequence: TGCGCCAGCAGCCAAGAGGCAGGGGGCGGGTATGGCTACACCTTC. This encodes CASSQEAGGGYGYTF.

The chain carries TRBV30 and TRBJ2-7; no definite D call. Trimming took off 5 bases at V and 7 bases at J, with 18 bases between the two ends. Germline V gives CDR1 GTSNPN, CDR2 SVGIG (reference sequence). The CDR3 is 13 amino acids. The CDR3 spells CAWDRPLVREQYF. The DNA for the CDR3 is TGTGCCTGGGACCGACCGTTGGTGAGGGAGCAGTACTTC.

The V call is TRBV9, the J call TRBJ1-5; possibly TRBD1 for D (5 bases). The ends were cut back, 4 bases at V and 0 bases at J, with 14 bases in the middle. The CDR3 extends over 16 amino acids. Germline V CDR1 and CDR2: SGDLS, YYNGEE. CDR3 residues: CASSHRQNLSNQPQHF. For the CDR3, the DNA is TGTGCCAGCAGCCATCGACAGAACCTTAGCAATCAGCCCCAGCATTTT.

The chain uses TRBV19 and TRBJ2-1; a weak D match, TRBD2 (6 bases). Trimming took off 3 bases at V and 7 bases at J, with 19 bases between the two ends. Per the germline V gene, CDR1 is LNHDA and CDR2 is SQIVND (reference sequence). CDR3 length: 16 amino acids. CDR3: CASSIGLALGGNEQFF. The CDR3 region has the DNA TGTGCCAGTAGTATCGGCCTAGCGTTGGGGGGAAATGAGCAGTTCTTC.

As DNA, the CDR3 is TGTGCCAGCAGCTTGCGACAGCCGAACACCGGGGAGCTGTTTTTT. This sequence encodes CASSLRQPNTGELFF. V usage is TRBV5-8 and J usage is TRBJ2-2; a possible D gene is TRBD1 (5 bases). Germline CDR1 is SGHTS and CDR2 is YDEGEE. The CDR3 runs 15 residues. V lost 1 base and J 0 bases, leaving 7 bases between the germline ends.

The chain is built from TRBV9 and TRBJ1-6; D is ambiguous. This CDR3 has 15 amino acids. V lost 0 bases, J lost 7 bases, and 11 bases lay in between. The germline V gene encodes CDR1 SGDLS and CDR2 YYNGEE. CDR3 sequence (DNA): TGTGCCAGCAGCGTAGCTCCGAGAGAAAATTCACCCCTCCACTTT. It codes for CASSVAPRENSPLHF.

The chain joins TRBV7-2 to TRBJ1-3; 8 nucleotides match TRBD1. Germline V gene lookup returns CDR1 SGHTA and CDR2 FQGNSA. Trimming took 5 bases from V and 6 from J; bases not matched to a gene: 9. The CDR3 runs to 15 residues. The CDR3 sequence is CASSHGQGAVNTIYF. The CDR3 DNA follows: TGTGCCAGCAGCCATGGGCAGGGGGCTGTAAACACCATATATTTT.

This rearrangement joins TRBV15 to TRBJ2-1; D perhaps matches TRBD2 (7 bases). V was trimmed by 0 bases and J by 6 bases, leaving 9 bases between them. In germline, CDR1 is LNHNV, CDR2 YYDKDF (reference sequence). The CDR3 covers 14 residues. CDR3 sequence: CATSRERGGNEQFF. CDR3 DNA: TGTGCCACCAGCAGAGAAAGGGGGGGCAATGAGCAGTTCTTC.

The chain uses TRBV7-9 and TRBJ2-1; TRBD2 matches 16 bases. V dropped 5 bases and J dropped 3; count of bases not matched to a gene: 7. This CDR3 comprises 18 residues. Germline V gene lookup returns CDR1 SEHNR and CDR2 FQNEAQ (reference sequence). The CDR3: CASSPKGLAGGGYNEQFF. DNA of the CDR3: TGTGCCAGCAGCCCCAAGGGACTAGCGGGAGGGGGCTACAATGAGCAGTTCTTC.

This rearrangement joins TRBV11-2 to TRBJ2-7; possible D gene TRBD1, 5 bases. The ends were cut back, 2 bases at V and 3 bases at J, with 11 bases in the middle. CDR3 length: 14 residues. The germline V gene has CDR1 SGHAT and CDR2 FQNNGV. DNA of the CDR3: TGTGCCAGCAGCTTACGACAAGGGGTCTACGAGCAGTACTTC. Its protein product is CASSLRQGVYEQYF.

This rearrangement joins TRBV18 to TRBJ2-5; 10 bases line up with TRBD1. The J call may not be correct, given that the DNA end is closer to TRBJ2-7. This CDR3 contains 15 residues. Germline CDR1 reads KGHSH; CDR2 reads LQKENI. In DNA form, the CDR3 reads TGTGCCAGCTCACCCGACAGGGGGCATATCTACGAGCAGTACTTC. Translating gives CASSPDRGHIYEQYF.

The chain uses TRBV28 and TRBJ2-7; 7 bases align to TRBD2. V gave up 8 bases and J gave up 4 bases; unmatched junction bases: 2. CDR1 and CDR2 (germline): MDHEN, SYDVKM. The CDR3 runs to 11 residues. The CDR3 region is CASGGDYEQYF. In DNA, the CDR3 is TGTGCCAGCGGGGGGGATTACGAGCAGTACTTC.

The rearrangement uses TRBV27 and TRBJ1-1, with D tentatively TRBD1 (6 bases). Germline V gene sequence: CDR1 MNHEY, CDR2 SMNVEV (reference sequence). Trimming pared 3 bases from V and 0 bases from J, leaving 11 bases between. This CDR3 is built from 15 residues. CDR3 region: CASSFQTGMNTEAFF. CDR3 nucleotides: TGTGCCAGCAGTTTCCAAACAGGGATGAACACTGAAGCTTTCTTT.

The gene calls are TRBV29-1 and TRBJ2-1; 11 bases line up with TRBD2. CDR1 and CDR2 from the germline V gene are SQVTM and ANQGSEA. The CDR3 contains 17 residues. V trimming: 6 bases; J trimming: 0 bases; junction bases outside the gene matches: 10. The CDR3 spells CSVSLAGGVSSYNEQFF. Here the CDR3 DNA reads TGCAGCGTAAGTCTAGCGGGAGGCGTGAGCTCCTACAATGAGCAGTTCTTC.

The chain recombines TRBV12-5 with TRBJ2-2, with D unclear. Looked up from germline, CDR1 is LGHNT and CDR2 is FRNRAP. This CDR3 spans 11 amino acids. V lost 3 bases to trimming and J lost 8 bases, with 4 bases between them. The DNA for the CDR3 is TGTGCTAGTGGTTTTCCGGGGGAGCTGTTTTTT. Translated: CASGFPGELFF.

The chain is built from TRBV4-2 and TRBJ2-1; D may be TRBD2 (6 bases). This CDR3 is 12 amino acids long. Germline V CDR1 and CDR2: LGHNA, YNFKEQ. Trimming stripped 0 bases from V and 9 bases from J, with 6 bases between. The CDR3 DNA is TGTGCCAGCAGCCAAGAGGAGGGTGAGCAGTTCTTC. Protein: CASSQEEGEQFF.